The 15 T cell receptor beta chains below were found in one sample sequenced in a study of identical twins. Via MiXCR, TCRdb re-called the 5' RACE reads, giving one row per CDR3 protein. The profile covers 450,000 or so distinct CDR3 sequences, with 11% to 15% appearing a single time and 0.5% to 0.65% taken by the ten largest. These data were likewise used in another study, on yellow fever vaccine responses in identical twins.

What was sequenced was CD4+ T cells sorted from blood. The receptor set was obtained from a woman aged 18 to 35 in good health.

The chain recombines TRBV28 with TRBJ2-2, with D possibly matching TRBD2 (6 bases). Germline values: CDR1 MDHEN, CDR2 SYDVKM. The V gene lost 2 bases and the J gene lost 2 bases, with 9 bases spanning the gap. The length of the CDR3 is 15 residues. In nucleotides, the CDR3 is TGTGCCAGCAGTTTACTTGGGACTAACACCGGGGAGCTGTTTTTT. This codes for CASSLLGTNTGELFF.

The chain joins TRBV6-6 to TRBJ2-5; the D is unclear. The V and J ends lost 2 bases and 0 bases respectively, with 4 bases between them. Per the germline V gene, CDR1 is MNHNY and CDR2 is SVGAGI (reference sequence). CDR3 length: 13 amino acids. The CDR3 DNA reads TGTGCCAGCAGTTACGCCAACCAAGAGACCCAGTACTTC. It is translated as CASSYANQETQYF.

V is TRBV10-3 and J is TRBJ2-1; TRBD1 matches 10 bases. Germline CDR1 ENHRY, CDR2 SYGVKD. The length of the CDR3 is 15 residues. With 6 bases clipped from V and 7 bases from J, the junction kept 9 bases outside the gene matches. CDR3 DNA: TGTGCCATCAGCTCCGGGACAGGGGCGTTAAATGAGCAGTTCTTC. It yields the protein CAISSGTGALNEQFF.

This clonotype has just a few counts. The J gene is TRBJ2-7, the V gene TRBV20-1, with no clear D. Germline values: CDR1 DFQATT, CDR2 SNEGSKA (reference sequence). The CDR3 totals 13 residues. Trimming took off 0 bases at V and 1 base at J, with 7 bases between the two ends. CDR3 protein: CSARDPRSYEQYF. Here the CDR3 DNA reads TGCAGTGCTAGAGATCCCCGGTCCTACGAGCAGTACTTC.

In its sample, this clonotype was seen a few times. The chain joins TRBV28 to TRBJ1-3; tentatively, D is TRBD1 (5 bases). This CDR3 is 16 amino acids long. V was pared by 1 base and J by 0 bases, with 10 bases between. Germline-derived CDR1 and CDR2 are MDHEN and SYDVKM. CDR3 region: CASSLLTASSGNTIYF. DNA for the CDR3: TGTGCCAGCAGTTTATTGACAGCTAGCTCTGGAAACACCATATATTTT.

This clonotype was observed a few times. This chain joins TRBV27 and TRBJ2-3, with D uncertain. Trimming removed 2 bases at V and 10 bases at J, with 16 bases between. This CDR3 spans 14 amino acids. The germline V gene has CDR1 MNHEY and CDR2 SMNVEV (reference sequence). This CDR3 reads CASSLGVATISQYF. The CDR3 nucleotides are TGTGCCAGCAGTTTAGGGGTAGCCACGATATCGCAGTATTTT.

V is TRBV7-3 and J is TRBJ2-1, with 10 bases lining up with TRBD2. The V and J ends lost 2 bases and 5 bases, in that order; junction bases with no gene match: 3. CDR3 length equals 15 residues. Germline lookup yields CDR1 SGHTA and CDR2 FQGTGA. The CDR3 DNA reads as TGTGCCAGCAGCTTACGGAGCGGGGGGGACAATGAGCAGTTCTTC. It yields the protein CASSLRSGGDNEQFF. Supplemented by reference TRBV7-3 and TRBJ2-1, the full variable domain reads GAGVSQTPSNKVTEKGKYVELRCDPISGHTALYWYRQSLGQGPEFLIYFQGTGAADDSGLPNDRFFAVRPEGSVSTLKIQRTERGDSAVYLCASSLRSGGDNEQFFGPGTRLTVL.

The gene calls are TRBV20-1 and TRBJ2-3; D is perhaps TRBD2 (6 bases). This CDR3 is 16 amino acids long. CDR1 and CDR2 (germline): DFQATT, SNEGSKA (reference sequence). Trimming stripped 3 bases from V and 2 bases from J, with 18 bases between. CDR3 nucleotides: TGCAGTGCTAGCGTGCTTAGCGGAGGAAACACAGATACGCAGTATTTT. Encoded protein: CSASVLSGGNTDTQYF.

This chain joins TRBV20-1 and TRBJ2-7, with TRBD2 as a possible D gene (6 bases). The CDR3 is 13 residues long. Trimming removed 7 bases at V and 2 bases at J, with 15 bases between. Germline V gene data show CDR1 as DFQATT and CDR2 as SNEGSKA (reference sequence). The CDR3 DNA is TGCAGTGGCCTCGGAGGGAGGACCTACGAGCAGTACTTC. Translated: CSGLGGRTYEQYF.

J is TRBJ1-2 and V is TRBV10-3, with D perhaps matching TRBD1 (5 bases). The CDR3 is made up of 13 amino acids. Trimming shortened V by 7 bases and J by 0 bases, and 9 bases separated the two germline ends. Per the germline V gene, CDR1 is ENHRY and CDR2 is SYGVKD. CDR3 DNA sequence: TGTGCCATCATTGACAGATCTAACTATGGCTACACCTTC. Its translation is CAIIDRSNYGYTF.

J is TRBJ2-3 and V is TRBV10-2, with D unresolved. CDR3 size: 14 residues. The germline V gene has CDR1 WSHSY and CDR2 SAAADI. V lost 6 bases to trimming and J lost 2 bases, with 12 bases between them. CDR3 in amino acids: CASSSDRVTDTQYF. The CDR3 nucleotides are TGCGCCAGCAGCTCCGACCGGGTCACAGATACGCAGTATTTT.

The rearrangement joins TRBV20-1 to TRBJ2-1, with 9 bases that match TRBD2. The V gene end was trimmed by 2 bases and the J gene end by 7 bases; junction bases not matched to a gene: 12. Germline CDR1 reads DFQATT; CDR2 reads SNEGSKA (reference sequence). The CDR3 loop spans 16 amino acids. This CDR3 reads CSARLVAGGPGNEQFF. In nucleotides, the CDR3 is TGCAGTGCTAGATTAGTGGCGGGAGGGCCCGGGAATGAGCAGTTCTTC.

This clonotype was observed many times. V usage is TRBV5-1 and J usage is TRBJ1-3; D may be TRBD1 (6 bases). The CDR3 spans 15 residues. Trimming left V 5 bases short and J 2 bases short, with 14 bases between. Germline lookup yields CDR1 SGHRS and CDR2 YFSETQ. Here the CDR3 DNA reads TGCGCCAGCAGTCCAAGGACAGACGCTGGAAACACCATATATTTT. It translates to CASSPRTDAGNTIYF.

The V call is TRBV2, the J call TRBJ1-5, with a tentative D call TRBD1 (6 bases). The ends were cut back, 3 bases at V and 7 bases at J, with 13 bases in the middle. CDR3 length: 14 residues. Germline values: CDR1 SNHLY, CDR2 FYNNEI. The CDR3 bases are TGTGCCAGCAGTGACCTAGATGGGGGCCAGCCCCAGCATTTT. Protein: CASSDLDGGQPQHF.

This clonotype was seen a few times. The gene calls are TRBV6-1 and TRBJ2-2; D remains ambiguous. Per germline, CDR1 MNHNS and CDR2 SASEGT. V was clipped by 6 bases and J by 5 bases, with 19 bases between them. The CDR3 runs to 16 residues. In DNA, the CDR3 is TGTGCCAGCAGACGGCCTGAAGGGCCCCCGACCGGGGAGCTGTTTTTT. Translating gives CASRRPEGPPTGELFF.